This TCR beta chain is drawn from a study of blood T cells in healthy people across ages. The study, taken as a whole, reports: Roughly linear age-related decline in beta diversity appeared, significant by age roughly 40.

Primed by a sample-barcoded 5' primer and a J-beta primer mix, a second PCR proceeded for roughly 6 to 12 cycles. TCRdb recomputed calls from the 5' RACE reads with MiXCR, one row per CDR3 protein. The repertoire has some 710,000 distinct CDR3 sequences, around 45% of them found once; the top ten carry about a sixth. V was pared by 4 bases and J by 10 bases, with 19 bases between. Per the germline V gene, CDR1 is MNHEY and CDR2 is SMNVEV (reference sequence). The CDR3 is 14 amino acids. This clonotype was detected only once. Its antigen is not identified. The chain uses TRBV27 and TRBJ1-2; D is possibly TRBD1 (5 bases). The TCR comes from a man at least 80 years old in good health. The source material was blood. As DNA, the CDR3 is TGTGCCAGCAGTTCCCTTGGGGCGATAGCTGACTACACCTTC. Its translation is CASSSLGAIADYTF.